This T cell receptor (beta chain) originates from a study of T cells in localized non-small cell lung cancer. The CDR3 is 13 residues long. CDR1 and CDR2 (germline): SGHVS, FQNEAQ. Trimming shortened V by 5 bases and J by 1 base, and 8 bases separated the two germline ends. Comments on this clone: Its cognate antigen is unknown.

The repertoire was sequenced with immunoSEQ multiplex PCR; TCRdb's copy has only in-frame clones and lacks some. The sample has roughly 86,000 clones; 80% to 90% are singletons. General study points: Since sequencing was restricted to only one region of the tumor, intratumor heterogeneity remains a possibility.

The TCR comes from a man aged 40 to 75 with stage I lung adenocarcinoma. The genes are TRBV7-8 and TRBJ1-1; D perhaps matches TRBD1 (6 bases). Sequences were derived from peripheral blood, sampled before any cancer treatment. The CDR3 bases are TGTGCCAGCAGCCAGGACAGGAACACTGAAGCTTTCTTT. Encoded protein: CASSQDRNTEAFF.